This T cell receptor (beta chain) was observed in a study of blood T cell repertoires in COVID-19. Turning to the study itself: Nucleic acid was either cDNA or gDNA, and it came from T cells, B-cell-depleted T cells, or PBMCs.

Only in-frame clones appear in the TCRdb table, and some are missing; sequencing was by immunoSEQ multiplex PCR. The sample lists 80,000 to 100,000 clones, around 93% occurring once. V was clipped by 1 base and J by 4 bases, with 16 bases between them. In germline, CDR1 is SGHVS, CDR2 FNYEAQ. This CDR3 has 17 residues. The chain links TRBV7-6 to TRBJ2-2; tentatively, D is TRBD2 (7 bases). Sequencing was performed on peripheral blood. The receptor was isolated from a human donor with active COVID-19. The donor label of this sample is uncertain. The CDR3 loop reads CASSLVLGGQVTGELFF. The CDR3 DNA reads as TGTGCCAGCAGCTTAGTGTTGGGGGGGCAGGTCACCGGGGAGCTGTTTTTT.